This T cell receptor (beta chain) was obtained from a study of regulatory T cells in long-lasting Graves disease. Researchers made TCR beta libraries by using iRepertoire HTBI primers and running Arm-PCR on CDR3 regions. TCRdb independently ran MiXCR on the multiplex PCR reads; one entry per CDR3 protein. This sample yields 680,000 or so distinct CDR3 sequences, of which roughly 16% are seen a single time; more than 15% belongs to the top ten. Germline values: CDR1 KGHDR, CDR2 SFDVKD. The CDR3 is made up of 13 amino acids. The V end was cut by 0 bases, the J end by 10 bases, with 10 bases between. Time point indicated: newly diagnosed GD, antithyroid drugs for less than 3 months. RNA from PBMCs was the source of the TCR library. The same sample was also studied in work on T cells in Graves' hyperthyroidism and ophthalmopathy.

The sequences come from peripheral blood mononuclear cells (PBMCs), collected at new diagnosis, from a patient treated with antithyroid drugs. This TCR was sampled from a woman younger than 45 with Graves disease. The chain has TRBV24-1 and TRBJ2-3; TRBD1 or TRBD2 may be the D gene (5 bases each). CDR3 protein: CATSDLGGSPQYF. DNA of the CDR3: TGTGCCACCAGTGATTTGGGGGGATCCCCGCAGTATTTT.